This T cell receptor beta chain was profiled in a study of T cell repertoires in aging, cancer and after chemotherapy. Study as a whole: Donor ages fell into six groups from 30 or younger up to 70 or older. About 8.1 million TCR reads made up the full dataset. Study findings and constraints: Immunological memory after chemotherapy cannot be judged from the repertoire data. Across the chemotherapy interval, each cancer cohort showed higher median generation probability, suggesting thymic rebound.

Multiplex touch-down PCR with TRB-A/B primers amplified rearranged V-D-J TRB sequences. TCRdb re-called the multiplex PCR reads with MiXCR, one entry per CDR3 protein. Here the sample spans roughly 2,900 distinct CDR3 sequences, roughly 30% being singletons. Amplification of TCR beta used genomic DNA extracted from peripheral blood. By share, this clonotype counts as medium-sized. The antigen is undetermined. Sequenced: blood. This TCR was recovered from a human donor with a solid tumor.

The CDR3 DNA reads TGTGCCTGGGACAGGGAAACGAACACTGAAGCTTTCTTT. It translates to CAWDRETNTEAFF. This chain connects TRBV30 to TRBJ1-1; TRBD1 matches at 7 bases. V trimming: 5 bases; J trimming: 1 base; junction bases outside the gene matches: 4. Germline values: CDR1 GTSNPN, CDR2 SVGIG (reference sequence). This CDR3 has 13 amino acids.